One T cell receptor (beta chain) is described in this entry. Its antigen is as yet unknown. The data originate from a study of radiotherapy plus CTLA-4 blockade in lung cancer. Focal radiation plus CTLA-4 blockade with ipilimumab was administered to patients who had chemo-refractory metastatic non-small-cell lung cancer. Study-wide points: Subsequent to radiotherapy plus ipilimumab, tumor-derived TCR clones underwent expansion in blood. The authors reported that early blood T cell clone dynamics, with interferon-beta, best predicted response.

Measured with immunoSEQ multiplex PCR; TCRdb has only the in-frame clones, and not every one. The data show roughly 42,000 clones, with roughly 60% seen just once and roughly 18% held by the top ten. The clonotype comes from a human donor with non-small cell lung cancer who had a partial response to radiotherapy plus ipilimumab. The material sequenced was peripheral blood, taken from a patient treated with radiotherapy plus ipilimumab.

The CDR3 DNA reads TGTGCCTGGGGAGTAGCCAACTATGGCTACACCTTC. It translates to CAWGVANYGYTF. The chain combines TRBV30 with TRBJ1-2, with D unclear. In germline, CDR1 is GTSNPN, CDR2 SVGIG (reference sequence). CDR3 length: 12 amino acids. Trimming took off 5 bases at V and 2 bases at J, with 9 bases between the two ends.